What follows are 17 T cell receptor beta chains derived from one specimen sequenced in a study of shared clonotypes between healthy human individuals. Only in-frame clones appear in the TCRdb table, and some are missing; sequencing was by immunoSEQ multiplex PCR. This table holds about 980,000 clones, around 80% found once. The specimen sequenced was memory CD4+ T cells sorted from blood. Sample subset: CD45RA-negative fraction. These receptors were obtained from a man younger than 35 in good health.

V is TRBV25-1 and J is TRBJ2-7, with D perhaps matching TRBD1 (5 bases). Germline CDR1 reads MGHDK; CDR2 reads SYGVNS. This CDR3 contains 14 residues. V was trimmed by 5 bases and J by 2 bases, leaving 13 bases between them. The CDR3 sequence: CASSRTTKAYEQYF. CDR3 coding DNA: TGTGCCAGCAGTCGGACAACTAAAGCCTACGAGCAGTACTTC.

The CDR3 is CASSYDRATYEQYF. The CDR3 DNA follows: TGTGCCAGCAGTTACGATCGCGCTACCTACGAGCAGTACTTC. V usage is TRBV6-5 and J usage is TRBJ2-7; D remains unclear. V lost 2 bases and J 2 bases, leaving 10 bases between the germline ends. CDR1 and CDR2 (germline): MNHEY, SVGAGI. This CDR3 has 14 amino acids.

The sample holds a few counts of this clone. The same CDR3 also results from other DNA sequences found in this sample. The V call is TRBV5-4, the J call TRBJ1-6; TRBD1 might be the D (6 bases). The CDR3 is made up of 14 amino acids. Per the germline V gene, CDR1 is SGHNT and CDR2 is YYREEE (reference sequence). The V and J ends lost 4 bases and 6 bases respectively, with 11 bases between them. CDR3 in DNA: TGTGCCAGCAGCCTGGACAGTGGTAATTCACCCCTCCACTTT. Protein product: CASSLDSGNSPLHF. Combining the CDR3 with reference TRBV5-4 and TRBJ1-6 gives the whole variable domain ETGVTQSPTHLIKTRGQQVTLRCSSQSGHNTVSWYQQALGQGPQFIFQYYREEENGRGNFPPRFSGLQFPNYSSELNVNALELDDSALYLCASSLDSGNSPLHFGNGTRLTVT.

This clone was seen just once. The chain carries TRBV19 and TRBJ1-2; possible D gene TRBD1, 6 bases. V lost 5 bases and J 8 bases, leaving 18 bases between the germline ends. The germline gives CDR1 LNHDA, CDR2 SQIVND (reference sequence). This CDR3 spans 14 amino acids. CDR3 sequence (DNA): TGTGCCAGTAGTGGGACCACAGGGATAGAGGGCTACACCTTC. This gives the protein CASSGTTGIEGYTF.

With regard to this clone: At one boundary the junction diverges from the germline segment, which might be a read error. The rearrangement uses TRBV5-1 and TRBJ2-7, with 8 bases identical to TRBD1. Per germline, CDR1 SGHRS and CDR2 YFSETQ. The length of the CDR3 is 15 residues. DNA of the CDR3: TGCGCCAGCAGCTGGGGCCCACAGACAGGGGAGATGAGTTTCTTC. Protein product: CASSWGPQTGEMSFF.

With regard to this clone: A much more abundant neighbour one base away suggests this may be a read error. The rearrangement joins TRBV6-6 to TRBJ1-1; D may be TRBD1 (5 bases). Germline V gene data show CDR1 as MNHNY and CDR2 as SVGAGI (reference sequence). The CDR3 is 12 residues long. The V and J ends lost 5 bases and 11 bases respectively, with 15 bases between them. CDR3 protein: CASSNNGALAFF. CDR3 nucleotide sequence: TGTGCCAGCAGTAACAACGGGGCTTTGGCTTTCTTT.

In DNA, the CDR3 is TGCGCCAGCAGCTTGGTTCAGGGGTATAATTCACCCCTCCACTTT. Its translation: CASSLVQGYNSPLHF. The V gene is TRBV5-1, the J gene TRBJ1-6; perhaps TRBD1 as D (6 bases). The CDR3 has 15 residues. Germline V gene sequence: CDR1 SGHRS, CDR2 YFSETQ. V was trimmed by 0 bases and J by 4 bases, leaving 8 bases between them.

The J gene is TRBJ2-5, the V gene TRBV19; 8 bases fit TRBD2. The CDR3 has 19 amino acids. Trimming cost V 5 bases and J 3 bases; bases outside gene matches: 20. Germline values: CDR1 LNHDA, CDR2 SQIVND (reference sequence). The CDR3 region has the DNA TGTGCCAGTAGTTCCTCCGGGACTAGGGTCCGACTTTTCGAAGAGACCCAGTACTTC. It is translated as CASSSSGTRVRLFEETQYF.

This CDR3 reads CASSPGRREQETQYF. The CDR3 DNA reads as TGTGCCAGCAGCCCGGGACGGCGGGAACAAGAGACCCAGTACTTC. This chain connects TRBV7-9 to TRBJ2-5, with D perhaps matching TRBD2 (6 bases). Trimming removed 5 bases from V and 2 bases from J, with 15 bases in between. CDR3 size: 15 residues. Looked up from germline, CDR1 is SEHNR and CDR2 is FQNEAQ (reference sequence).

To note about this clone: Different DNA sequences within this sample yield the same CDR3. The chain combines TRBV5-1 with TRBJ1-1; the D is unclear. Trimming pared 0 bases from V and 0 bases from J, leaving 3 bases between. Germline CDR1 and CDR2: SGHRS and YFSETQ. There are 13 residues in the CDR3. DNA for the CDR3: TGCGCCAGCAGCTTGGATCTGAACACTGAAGCTTTCTTT. Residues: CASSLDLNTEAFF. The full variable domain, its missing parts supplied by reference TRBV5-1 and TRBJ1-1, is KAGVTQTPRYLIKTRGQQVTLSCSPISGHRSVSWYQQTPGQGLQFLFEYFSETQRNKGNFPGRFSGRQFSNSRSEMNVSTLELGDSALYLCASSLDLNTEAFFGQGTRLTVV.

The chain joins TRBV2 to TRBJ2-3; 8 bases agree with TRBD1. Per the germline V gene, CDR1 is SNHLY and CDR2 is FYNNEI. After removal of 3 bases from V and 2 bases from J, the junction contained 7 bases not matched to a gene. The CDR3 loop spans 16 amino acids. This CDR3 reads CASSDLRDRNTDTQYF. The CDR3 DNA is TGTGCCAGCAGTGACCTCCGGGACAGGAACACAGATACGCAGTATTTT.

V usage is TRBV29-1 and J usage is TRBJ1-4, with TRBD1 as a possible D gene (6 bases). V lost 4 bases and J lost 5, with 11 bases in between. There are 13 residues in the CDR3. CDR1 SQVTM and CDR2 ANQGSEA come from the germline V gene. The CDR3 sequence is CSVVQGGNEKLFF. The CDR3 DNA follows: TGCAGCGTTGTACAGGGAGGGAATGAAAAACTGTTTTTT.

There are many counts of this clone. The V gene is TRBV6-1, the J gene TRBJ1-6; D might be TRBD1 (6 bases). The CDR3 loop spans 15 amino acids. V lost 3 bases and J 2 bases, leaving 8 bases between the germline ends. The germline gives CDR1 MNHNS, CDR2 SASEGT. CDR3 loop: CASSERGPYNSPLHF. The CDR3 DNA follows: TGTGCCAGCAGTGAGCGGGGGCCCTATAATTCACCCCTCCACTTT.

This clone was seen only a few times. At the DNA level, this CDR3 is encoded by other sequences in the same sample as well. The chain joins TRBV7-2 to TRBJ1-1, with 9 nucleotides matching TRBD1. J gave up 2 bases and V 4 bases, and 5 bases lay outside the gene matches. Germline values: CDR1 SGHTA, CDR2 FQGNSA. The CDR3 runs to 15 residues. CDR3 in DNA: TGTGCCAGCAGCTCTTGGACAGGGGTAAACACTGAAGCTTTCTTT. It codes for CASSSWTGVNTEAFF.

The chain combines TRBV19 with TRBJ1-6; D is unclear. Per germline, CDR1 LNHDA and CDR2 SQIVND (reference sequence). The CDR3 extends over 13 amino acids. The V end was cut by 7 bases, the J end by 9 bases, with 13 bases between. CDR3 in amino acids: CASTDVRGSPLHF. For the CDR3, the DNA is TGTGCCAGTACGGACGTAAGAGGTTCACCCCTCCACTTT.

This chain connects TRBV6-6 to TRBJ2-2, with a tentative D call TRBD2 (6 bases). This CDR3 comprises 14 residues. V lost 6 bases and J lost 5, with 13 bases in between. CDR1 and CDR2 (germline): MNHNY, SVGAGI (reference sequence). The CDR3, as DNA: TGTGCCAGCAGGAAGACTAGTCTAACCGGGGAGCTGTTTTTT. Translation gives CASRKTSLTGELFF.

The chain uses TRBV6-4 and TRBJ2-3; 14 positions agree with TRBD2. The CDR3 is 15 amino acids. Trimming at V came to 4 bases and at J to 6 bases, leaving 3 bases not matched to a gene. Germline assignment: CDR1 MRHNA and CDR2 SNTAGT. CDR3 DNA sequence: TGTGCCAGCAGTGCGACTAGCGGGAGGGCGGATACGCAGTATTTT. It specifies CASSATSGRADTQYF.